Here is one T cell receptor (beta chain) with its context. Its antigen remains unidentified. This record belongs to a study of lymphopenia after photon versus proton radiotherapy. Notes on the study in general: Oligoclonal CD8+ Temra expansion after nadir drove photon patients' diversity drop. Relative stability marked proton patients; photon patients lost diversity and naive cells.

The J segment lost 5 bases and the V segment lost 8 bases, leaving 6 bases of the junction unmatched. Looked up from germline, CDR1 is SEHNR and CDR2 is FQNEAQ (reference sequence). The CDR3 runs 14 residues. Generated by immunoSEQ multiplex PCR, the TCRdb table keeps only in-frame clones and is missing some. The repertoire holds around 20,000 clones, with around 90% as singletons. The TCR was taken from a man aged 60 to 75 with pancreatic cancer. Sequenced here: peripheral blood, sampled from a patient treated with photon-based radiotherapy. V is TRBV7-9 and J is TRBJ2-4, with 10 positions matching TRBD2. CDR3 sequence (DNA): TGTGCCAGCTCCAGAGCGGGGGGGCAAAACATTCAGTACTTC. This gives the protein CASSRAGGQNIQYF.